The sequence of this T cell receptor (beta chain) was determined in a study of T cell responses to AZD1222 COVID-19 vaccine. CDR1 and CDR2 (germline): SEHNR, FQNEAQ (reference sequence). V was shortened by 1 base and J by 0 bases, with 6 bases between the two germline ends. CDR3 size: 15 residues. TCRdb keeps only in-frame clones here, not all; method: immunoSEQ multiplex PCR. Here the sample spans more than 85,000 clones, approximately 84% being singletons. The chain combines TRBV7-9 with TRBJ1-4, with D unresolved. The receptor's source is an adult in good health. The source material was peripheral blood, sampled on day 0 of AZD1222 vaccination. Here the CDR3 reads CASSLVDATNEKLFF. In DNA form, the CDR3 reads TGTGCCAGCAGCTTAGTAGATGCAACTAATGAAAAACTGTTTTTT. Variable domain in full (rest from reference TRBV7-9 and TRBJ1-4): DTGVSQNPRHKITKRGQNVTFRCDPISEHNRLYWYRQTLGQGPEFLTYFQNEAQLEKSRLLSDRFSAERPKGSFSTLEIQRTEQGDSAMYLCASSLVDATNEKLFFGSGTQLSVL.